What follows are 13 T cell receptor beta chains derived from one specimen sequenced in a study of cytomegalovirus exposure and HLA in healthy donors. Primers included in the PCR were 60 Vbeta and 13 Jbeta primers. Data came from immunoSEQ multiplex PCR; TCRdb stores just in-frame clones and leaves some out. The sample holds about 170,000 clones, almost 85% seen once. What was sequenced was PBMCs. The source of these receptors is a girl under 18 in good health and CMV-seropositive.

The chain couples TRBV11-2 to TRBJ1-3; D possibly corresponds to TRBD1 (5 bases). Germline V gene data show CDR1 as SGHAT and CDR2 as FQNNGV. Trimming stripped 4 bases from V and 5 bases from J, with 12 bases between. CDR3 size: 14 residues. CDR3 protein: CASSYSGLRNTIYF. The CDR3 DNA is TGTGCCAGCAGCTACTCGGGACTCAGAAACACCATATATTTT.

The chain uses TRBV5-1 and TRBJ1-1; TRBD1 matches 10 bases. The CDR3 length is 15 residues. Germline CDR1 and CDR2: SGHRS and YFSETQ. The J segment lost 3 bases and the V segment lost 3 bases, leaving 5 bases of the junction unmatched. CDR3 sequence reads: CASSSAGTGDTEAFF. The CDR3 DNA is TGCGCCAGCAGCTCGGCCGGGACAGGGGACACTGAAGCTTTCTTT.

This clone was seen at least ten times. The chain joins TRBV15 to TRBJ1-4, with 7 bases fitting TRBD1. The trim removed 7 bases at V and 7 bases at J, leaving 12 bases unmatched. This CDR3 is 15 amino acids long. Germline-derived CDR1 and CDR2 are LNHNV and YYDKDF (reference sequence). CDR3 sequence reads: CATKPGGTRGEKLFF. CDR3 DNA sequence: TGTGCCACCAAACCAGGGGGGACAAGGGGTGAAAAACTGTTTTTT.

The chain uses TRBV7-9 and TRBJ1-1; D remains unclear. CDR3 size: 15 residues. With 2 bases removed from V and 0 bases from J, the gap between germline ends came to 10 bases. Germline-derived CDR1 and CDR2 are SEHNR and FQNEAQ (reference sequence). The CDR3 region is CASSLSGFVNTEAFF. The CDR3 nucleotides read TGTGCCAGCAGCTTATCGGGATTCGTGAACACTGAAGCTTTCTTT.

The CDR3: CASSLVGAGQPQHF. CDR3 sequence (DNA): TGTGCCAGCAGCTTGGTAGGGGCAGGGCAGCCCCAGCATTTT. The gene calls are TRBV5-6 and TRBJ1-5; D perhaps matches TRBD1 (5 bases). The CDR3 is 14 residues long. The V end lost 0 bases, the J end lost 7 bases, and 11 bases lay between the germline ends. Germline V gene data show CDR1 as SGHDT and CDR2 as YYEEEE.

V and J are TRBV18 and TRBJ1-4, with D unclear. CDR1 and CDR2 (germline): KGHSH, LQKENI. Trimming stripped 1 base from V and 7 bases from J, with 10 bases between. This CDR3 region has 14 residues. For the CDR3, the DNA is TGTGCCAGCTCACCACAGGAGCGGACTGAAAAACTGTTTTTT. Amino acids: CASSPQERTEKLFF.

This clone is a singleton in its sample. J is TRBJ2-1 and V is TRBV15, with a tentative D call TRBD1 (5 bases). Germline CDR1 reads LNHNV; CDR2 reads YYDKDF (reference sequence). The CDR3 is 16 residues long. The germline V and J ends were trimmed by 3 bases and 0 bases, with 12 bases remaining between them. The CDR3 region has the DNA TGTGCCACCAGCAGTGCTTCGACAGACTCCTACAATGAGCAGTTCTTC. Encoded protein: CATSSASTDSYNEQFF. The full variable domain, its missing parts supplied by reference TRBV15 and TRBJ2-1, is DAMVIQNPRYQVTQFGKPVTLSCSQTLNHNVMYWYQQKSSQAPKLLFHYYDKDFNNEADTPDNFQSRRPNTSFCFLDIRSPGLGDTAMYLCATSSASTDSYNEQFFGPGTRLTVL.

This clone was seen a handful of times. The chain recombines TRBV11-3 with TRBJ1-1; D gene ambiguous. Trimming removed 8 bases at V and 5 bases at J, with 9 bases between. The CDR3 has 11 amino acids. Germline CDR1 SGHNT, CDR2 YENEEA. Here the CDR3 reads CASQYGTEAFF. CDR3 in DNA: TGTGCCAGCCAGTACGGGACTGAAGCTTTCTTT.

The rearrangement uses TRBV27 and TRBJ1-1; a weak D match, TRBD1 (5 bases). Per the germline V gene, CDR1 is MNHEY and CDR2 is SMNVEV (reference sequence). This CDR3 has 13 residues. Trimming stripped 2 bases from V and 6 bases from J, with 10 bases between. The CDR3 coding sequence is TGTGCCAGCAGTTTAGATTGGGGGGCTGAAGCTTTCTTT. This encodes CASSLDWGAEAFF.

This clone has only one observation. V is TRBV25-1 and J is TRBJ2-7; D ambiguous. The germline V and J ends were trimmed by 8 bases and 0 bases, with 5 bases remaining between them. The CDR3 sequence is 11 residues long. In germline, CDR1 is MGHDK, CDR2 SYGVNS. The CDR3 here is CASPCSYEQYF. The CDR3 nucleotides read TGTGCCAGCCCCTGCTCCTACGAGCAGTACTTC.

The genes are TRBV6-6 and TRBJ2-7; tentatively, D is TRBD2 (5 bases). The CDR3 is made up of 14 amino acids. Germline CDR1 and CDR2: MNHNY and SVGAGI (reference sequence). V was clipped by 6 bases and J by 1 base, with 13 bases between them. CDR3 DNA sequence: TGTGCCAGCAGCCCCCGGGGTCAATCCTACGAGCAGTACTTC. It is translated as CASSPRGQSYEQYF.

The CDR3 is CSAEDSEKLFF. The CDR3 DNA is TGCAGTGCAGAGGACAGTGAAAAACTGTTTTTT. The chain joins TRBV20-1 to TRBJ1-4, with TRBD1 as a possible D gene (6 bases). This CDR3 has 11 residues. Germline CDR1 DFQATT, CDR2 SNEGSKA (reference sequence). V gave up 6 bases and J gave up 7 bases, with 9 bases separating them.

This clone was seen a single time. This CDR3 is CASTRGASGGIEQFF. CDR3 in DNA: TGTGCCAGCACAAGGGGGGCTAGCGGGGGGATTGAGCAGTTCTTC. The rearrangement joins TRBV11-2 to TRBJ2-1, with 11 bases fitting TRBD2. After removal of 7 bases from V and 9 bases from J, the junction contained 11 bases not matched to a gene. There are 15 residues in the CDR3. From germline, CDR1 is SGHAT and CDR2 FQNNGV.